The T cell receptor beta chain described here comes from a study of T cells after posttransplantation cyclophosphamide. General observations from the study: TRB clonality was highly associated with recipient CMV seropositivity and reactivation. Donor CD8+ memory clones often dominated recipient blood repertoires at later times. Skin or GI-infiltrating T cells shared few TRB sequences with blood.

Regarding this clone: Its target is not known.

Busulfan-fludarabine conditioning, marrow transplant, and cyclophosphamide on days +3 and +4 were administered. Clones were read by immunoSEQ multiplex PCR, and TCRdb kept only the in-frame ones, dropping some. The data show about 20,000 clones, about 90% seen once. The J segment lost 1 base and the V segment lost 3 bases, leaving 11 bases of the junction unmatched. Per germline, CDR1 SGDLS and CDR2 YYNGEE. The CDR3 has 18 amino acids. This clonotype was obtained from a female patient aged 40-50 years who received an allogeneic stem cell transplant from a related donor, was CMV-positive, and had no GVHD. Some of the T cells might come from the graft donor. The material sequenced was PBMCs, taken after allogeneic stem cell transplant with posttransplant cyclophosphamide. The V gene is TRBV9, the J gene TRBJ1-1, with TRBD1 matching 11 bases. For the CDR3, the DNA is TGTGCCAGCAGCGCAAGCCCCGGACAGGGGGCGAGGAACACTGAAGCTTTCTTT. Translated, it gives CASSASPGQGARNTEAFF.